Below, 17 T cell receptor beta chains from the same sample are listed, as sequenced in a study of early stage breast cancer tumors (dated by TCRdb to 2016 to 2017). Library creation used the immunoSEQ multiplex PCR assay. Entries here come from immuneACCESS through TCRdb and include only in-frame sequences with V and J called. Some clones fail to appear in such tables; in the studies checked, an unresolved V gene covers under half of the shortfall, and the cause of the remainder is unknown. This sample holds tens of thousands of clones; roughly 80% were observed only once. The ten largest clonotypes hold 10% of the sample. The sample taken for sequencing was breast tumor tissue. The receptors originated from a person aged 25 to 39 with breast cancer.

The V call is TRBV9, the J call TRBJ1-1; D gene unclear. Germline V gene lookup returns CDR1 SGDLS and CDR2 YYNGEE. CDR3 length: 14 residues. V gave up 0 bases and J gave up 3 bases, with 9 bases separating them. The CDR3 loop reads CASSVGLVDTEAFF. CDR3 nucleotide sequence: TGTGCCAGCAGCGTAGGTCTGGTCGACACTGAAGCTTTCTTT. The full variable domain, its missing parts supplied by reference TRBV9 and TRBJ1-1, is DSGVTQTPKHLITATGQRVTLRCSPRSGDLSVYWYQQSLDQGLQFLIQYYNGEERAKGNILERFSAQQFPDLHSELNLSSLELGDSALYFCASSVGLVDTEAFFGQGTRLTVV.

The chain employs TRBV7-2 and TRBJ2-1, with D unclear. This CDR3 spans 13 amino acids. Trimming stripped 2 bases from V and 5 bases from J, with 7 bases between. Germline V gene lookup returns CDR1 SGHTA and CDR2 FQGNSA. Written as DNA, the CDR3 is TGTGCCAGCAGCTTACTCCGTAACAATGAGCAGTTCTTC. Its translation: CASSLLRNNEQFF. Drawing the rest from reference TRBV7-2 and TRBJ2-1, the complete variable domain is GAGVSQSPSNKVTEKGKDVELRCDPISGHTALYWYRQSLGQGLEFLIYFQGNSAPDKSGLPSDRFSAERTGGSVSTLTIQRTQQEDSAVYLCASSLLRNNEQFFGPGTRLTVL.

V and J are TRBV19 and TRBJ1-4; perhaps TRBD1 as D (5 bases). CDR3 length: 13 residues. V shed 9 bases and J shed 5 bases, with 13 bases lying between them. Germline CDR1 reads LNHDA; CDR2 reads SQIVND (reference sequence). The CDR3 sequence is CASQWGGNEKLFF. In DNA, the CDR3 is TGTGCCAGCCAATGGGGGGGGAATGAAAAACTGTTTTTT.

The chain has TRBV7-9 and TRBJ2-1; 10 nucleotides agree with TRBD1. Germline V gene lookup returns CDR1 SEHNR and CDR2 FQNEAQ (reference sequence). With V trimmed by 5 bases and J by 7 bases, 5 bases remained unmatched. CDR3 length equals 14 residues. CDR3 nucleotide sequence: TGTGCCAGCAGCCGTAGGGACAGGGGAAATGAGCAGTTCTTC. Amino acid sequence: CASSRRDRGNEQFF.

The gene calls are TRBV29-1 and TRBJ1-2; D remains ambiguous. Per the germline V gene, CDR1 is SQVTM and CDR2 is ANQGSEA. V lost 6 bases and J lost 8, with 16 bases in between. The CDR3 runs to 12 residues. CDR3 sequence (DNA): TGCAGCGTCGCGAGTCTTCGTGGGGGCTACACCTTC. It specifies CSVASLRGGYTF.

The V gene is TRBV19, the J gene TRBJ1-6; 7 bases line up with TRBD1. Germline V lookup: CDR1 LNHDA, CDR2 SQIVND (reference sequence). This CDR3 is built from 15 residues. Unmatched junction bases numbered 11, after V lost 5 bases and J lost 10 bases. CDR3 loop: CASSPGEGAGSPLHF. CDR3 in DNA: TGTGCCAGTAGTCCGGGGGAGGGGGCTGGCTCACCCCTCCACTTT.

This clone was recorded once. CDR3 in amino acids: CASSDQGEAFF. As DNA, the CDR3 is TGCGCCAGCAGTGACCAGGGAGAAGCTTTCTTT. This chain joins TRBV10-2 and TRBJ1-1; possibly TRBD1 for D (5 bases). Germline CDR1 reads WSHSY; CDR2 reads SAAADI. The CDR3 is 11 residues long. Trimming cost V 3 bases and J 8 bases, with 7 bases left between them.

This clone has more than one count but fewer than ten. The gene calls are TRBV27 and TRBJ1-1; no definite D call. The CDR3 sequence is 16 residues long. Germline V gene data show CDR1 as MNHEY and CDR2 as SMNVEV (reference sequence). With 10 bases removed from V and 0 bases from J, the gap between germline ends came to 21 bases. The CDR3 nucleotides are TGTGCCACCCGACGTCCCGCAGGACTCATGAACACTGAAGCTTTCTTT. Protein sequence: CATRRPAGLMNTEAFF.

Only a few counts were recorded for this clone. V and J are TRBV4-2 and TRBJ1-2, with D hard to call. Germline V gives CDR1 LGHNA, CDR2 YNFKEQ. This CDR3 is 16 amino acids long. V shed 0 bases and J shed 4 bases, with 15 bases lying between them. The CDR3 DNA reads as TGTGCCAGCAGCCAAGATCGGCCCAACCTCTCCTATGGCTACACCTTC. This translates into CASSQDRPNLSYGYTF.

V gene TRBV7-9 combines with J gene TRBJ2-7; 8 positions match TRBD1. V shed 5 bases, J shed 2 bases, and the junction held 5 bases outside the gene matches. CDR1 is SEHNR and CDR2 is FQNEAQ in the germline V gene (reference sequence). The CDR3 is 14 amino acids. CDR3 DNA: TGTGCCAGCAGCGTACAGGGGGGTCCCTACGAGCAGTACTTC. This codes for CASSVQGGPYEQYF.

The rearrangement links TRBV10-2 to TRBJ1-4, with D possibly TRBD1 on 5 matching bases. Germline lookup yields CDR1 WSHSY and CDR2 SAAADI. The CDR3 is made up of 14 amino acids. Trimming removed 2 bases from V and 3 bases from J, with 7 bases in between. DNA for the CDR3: TGCGCCAGCAGTGAGAGGGGACCTAATGAAAAACTGTTTTTT. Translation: CASSERGPNEKLFF.

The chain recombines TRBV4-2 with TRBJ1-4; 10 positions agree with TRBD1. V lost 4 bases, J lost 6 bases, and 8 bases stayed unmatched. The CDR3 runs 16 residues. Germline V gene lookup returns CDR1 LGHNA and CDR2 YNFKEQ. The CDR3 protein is CASSLRPGQGYEKLFF. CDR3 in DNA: TGTGCCAGCAGCCTTAGACCGGGACAGGGGTATGAAAAACTGTTTTTT.

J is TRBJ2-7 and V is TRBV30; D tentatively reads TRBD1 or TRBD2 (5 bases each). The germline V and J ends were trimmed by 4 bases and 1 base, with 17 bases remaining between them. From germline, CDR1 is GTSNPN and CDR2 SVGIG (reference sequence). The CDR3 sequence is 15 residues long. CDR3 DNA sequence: TGTGCCTGGACCGCGCCCCGGGACGGGTCCTACGAGCAGTACTTC. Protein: CAWTAPRDGSYEQYF.

The CDR3 sequence: CASTGEQESEKLFF. CDR3 DNA sequence: TGTGCCAGTACTGGGGAACAGGAGAGCGAAAAACTGTTTTTT. The rearrangement links TRBV19 to TRBJ1-4; D perhaps matches TRBD1 (5 bases). Trimming cost V 7 bases and J 8 bases, with 17 bases left between them. Germline V CDR1 and CDR2: LNHDA, SQIVND (reference sequence). The CDR3 runs 14 residues.

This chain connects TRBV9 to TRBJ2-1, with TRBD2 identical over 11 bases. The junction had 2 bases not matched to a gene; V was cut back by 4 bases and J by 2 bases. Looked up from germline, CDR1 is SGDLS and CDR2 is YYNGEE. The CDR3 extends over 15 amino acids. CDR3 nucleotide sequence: TGTGCCAGCAGCTTTAGCGGGAGGGCCTACAATGAGCAGTTCTTC. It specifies CASSFSGRAYNEQFF.

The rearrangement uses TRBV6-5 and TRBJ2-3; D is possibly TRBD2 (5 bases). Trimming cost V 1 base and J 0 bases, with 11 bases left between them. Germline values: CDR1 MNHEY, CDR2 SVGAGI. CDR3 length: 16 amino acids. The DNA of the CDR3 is TGTGCCAGCAGTTACTACACTAGTTACAGCACAGATACGCAGTATTTT. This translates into CASSYYTSYSTDTQYF.

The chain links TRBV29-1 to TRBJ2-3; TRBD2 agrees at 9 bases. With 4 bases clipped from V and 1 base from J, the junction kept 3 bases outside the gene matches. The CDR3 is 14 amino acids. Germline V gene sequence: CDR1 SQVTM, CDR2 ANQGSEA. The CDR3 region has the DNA TGCAGCGTTGCGGTAGCGGGAGGCACAGATACGCAGTATTTT. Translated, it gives CSVAVAGGTDTQYF.